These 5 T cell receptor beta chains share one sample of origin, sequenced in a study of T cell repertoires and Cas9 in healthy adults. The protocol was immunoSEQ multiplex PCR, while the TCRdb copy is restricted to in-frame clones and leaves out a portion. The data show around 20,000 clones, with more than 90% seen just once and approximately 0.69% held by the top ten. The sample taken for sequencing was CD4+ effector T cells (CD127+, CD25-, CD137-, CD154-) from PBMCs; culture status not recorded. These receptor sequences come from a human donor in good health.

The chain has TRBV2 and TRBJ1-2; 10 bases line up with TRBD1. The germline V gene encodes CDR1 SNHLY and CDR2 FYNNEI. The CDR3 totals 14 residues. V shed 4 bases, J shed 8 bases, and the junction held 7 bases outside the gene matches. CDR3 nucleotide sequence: TGTGCCAGCAGTGGGACAGGGGGGGTAGGCGGCTACACCTTC. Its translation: CASSGTGGVGGYTF.

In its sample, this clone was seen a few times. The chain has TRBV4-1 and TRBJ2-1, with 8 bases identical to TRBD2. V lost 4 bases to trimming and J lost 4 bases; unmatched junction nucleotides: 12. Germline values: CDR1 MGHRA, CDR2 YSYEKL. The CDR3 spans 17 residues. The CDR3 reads CASSPYFVGGGYNEQFF. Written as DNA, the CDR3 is TGCGCCAGCAGCCCGTATTTCGTGGGCGGGGGGTACAATGAGCAGTTCTTC.

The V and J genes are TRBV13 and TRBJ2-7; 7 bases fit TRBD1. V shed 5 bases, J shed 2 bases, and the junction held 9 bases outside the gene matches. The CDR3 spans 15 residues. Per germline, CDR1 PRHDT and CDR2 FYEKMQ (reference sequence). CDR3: CASSQLGQAPYEQYF. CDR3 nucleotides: TGTGCCAGCAGCCAACTCGGACAGGCCCCCTACGAGCAGTACTTC. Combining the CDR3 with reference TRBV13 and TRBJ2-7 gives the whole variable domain AAGVIQSPRHLIKEKRETATLKCYPIPRHDTVYWYQQGPGQDPQFLISFYEKMQSDKGSIPDRFSAQQFSDYHSELNMSSLELGDSALYFCASSQLGQAPYEQYFGPGTRLTVT.

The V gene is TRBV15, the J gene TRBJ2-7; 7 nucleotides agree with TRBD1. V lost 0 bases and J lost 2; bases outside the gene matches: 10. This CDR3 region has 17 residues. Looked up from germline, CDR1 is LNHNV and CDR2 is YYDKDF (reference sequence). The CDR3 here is CATSRDRSRDRTYEQYF. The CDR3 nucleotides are TGTGCCACCAGCAGAGACCGATCTCGGGACAGAACCTACGAGCAGTACTTC.

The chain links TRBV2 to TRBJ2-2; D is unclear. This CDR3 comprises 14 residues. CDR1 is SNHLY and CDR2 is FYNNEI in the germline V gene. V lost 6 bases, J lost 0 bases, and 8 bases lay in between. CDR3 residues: CASRGTSNTGELFF. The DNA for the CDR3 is TGTGCCAGCAGAGGAACATCGAACACCGGGGAGCTGTTTTTT. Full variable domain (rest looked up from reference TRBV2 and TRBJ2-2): EPEVTQTPSHQVTQMGQEVILRCVPISNHLYFYWYRQILGQKVEFLVSFYNNEISEKSEIFDDQFSVERPDGSNFTLKIRSTKLEDSAMYFCASRGTSNTGELFFGEGSRLTVL.